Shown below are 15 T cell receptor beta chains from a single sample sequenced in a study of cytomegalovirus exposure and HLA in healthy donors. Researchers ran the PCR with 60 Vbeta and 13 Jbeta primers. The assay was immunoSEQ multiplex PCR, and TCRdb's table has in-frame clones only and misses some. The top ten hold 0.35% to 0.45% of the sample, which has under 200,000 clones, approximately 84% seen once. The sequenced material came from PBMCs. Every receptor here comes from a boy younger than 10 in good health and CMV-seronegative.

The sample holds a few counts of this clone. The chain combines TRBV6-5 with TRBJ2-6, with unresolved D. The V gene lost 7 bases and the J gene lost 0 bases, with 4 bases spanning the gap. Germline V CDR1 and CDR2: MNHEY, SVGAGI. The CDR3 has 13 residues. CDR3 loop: CASTNSGANVLTF. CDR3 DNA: TGTGCCAGCACCAACTCTGGGGCCAACGTCCTGACTTTC.

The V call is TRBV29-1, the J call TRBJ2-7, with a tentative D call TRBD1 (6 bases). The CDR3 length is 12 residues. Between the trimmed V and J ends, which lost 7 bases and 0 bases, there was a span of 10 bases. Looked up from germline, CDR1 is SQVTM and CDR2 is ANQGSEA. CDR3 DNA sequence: TGCAGCGCCCGGGACATCTCCTACGAGCAGTACTTC. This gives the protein CSARDISYEQYF.

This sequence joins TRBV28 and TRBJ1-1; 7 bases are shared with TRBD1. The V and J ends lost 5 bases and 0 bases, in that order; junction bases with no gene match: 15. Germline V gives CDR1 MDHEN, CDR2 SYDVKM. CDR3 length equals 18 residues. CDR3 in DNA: TGTGCCAGCAGTCTCCCCCCGGGACAGTACTTCATGAACACTGAAGCTTTCTTT. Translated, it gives CASSLPPGQYFMNTEAFF.

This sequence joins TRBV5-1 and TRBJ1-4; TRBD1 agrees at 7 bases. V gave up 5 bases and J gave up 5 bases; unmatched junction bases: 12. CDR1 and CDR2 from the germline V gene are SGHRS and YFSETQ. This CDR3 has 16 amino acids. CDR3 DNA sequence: TGCGCCAGCAGACTCCCCCAGGGGGACCTGAATGAAAAACTGTTTTTT. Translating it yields CASRLPQGDLNEKLFF.

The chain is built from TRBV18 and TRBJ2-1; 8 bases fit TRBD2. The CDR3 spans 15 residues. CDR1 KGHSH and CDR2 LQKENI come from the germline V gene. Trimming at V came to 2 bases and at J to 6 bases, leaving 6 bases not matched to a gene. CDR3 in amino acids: CASSPMISGTNEQFF. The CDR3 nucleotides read TGTGCCAGCTCACCAATGATTAGCGGGACCAATGAGCAGTTCTTC.

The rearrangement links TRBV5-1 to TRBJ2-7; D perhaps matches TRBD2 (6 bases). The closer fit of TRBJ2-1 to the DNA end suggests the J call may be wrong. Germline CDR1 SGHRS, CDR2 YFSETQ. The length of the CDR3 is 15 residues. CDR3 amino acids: CASSWDFAGRSEQFF. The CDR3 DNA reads TGCGCCAGCAGCTGGGACTTCGCTGGAAGGTCTGAGCAGTTCTTC.

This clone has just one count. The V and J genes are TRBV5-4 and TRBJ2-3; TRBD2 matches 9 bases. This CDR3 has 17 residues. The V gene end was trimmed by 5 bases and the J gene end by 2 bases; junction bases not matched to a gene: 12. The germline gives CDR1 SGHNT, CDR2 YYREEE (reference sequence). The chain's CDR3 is CASSQTPGLADTDTQYF. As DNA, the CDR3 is TGTGCCAGCAGTCAGACTCCGGGACTAGCAGACACAGATACGCAGTATTTT.

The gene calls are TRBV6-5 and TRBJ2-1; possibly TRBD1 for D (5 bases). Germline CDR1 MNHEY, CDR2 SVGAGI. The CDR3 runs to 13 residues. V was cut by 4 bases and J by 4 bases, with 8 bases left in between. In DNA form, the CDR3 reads TGTGCCAGCAGTTTTAGGGGTTACAATGAGCAGTTCTTC. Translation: CASSFRGYNEQFF.

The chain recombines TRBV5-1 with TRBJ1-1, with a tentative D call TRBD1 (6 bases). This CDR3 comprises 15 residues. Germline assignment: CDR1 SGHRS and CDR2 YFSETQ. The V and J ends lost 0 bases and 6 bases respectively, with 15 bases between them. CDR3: CASSLDGGHGAEAFF. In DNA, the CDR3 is TGCGCCAGCAGCTTGGATGGGGGCCATGGGGCTGAAGCTTTCTTT.

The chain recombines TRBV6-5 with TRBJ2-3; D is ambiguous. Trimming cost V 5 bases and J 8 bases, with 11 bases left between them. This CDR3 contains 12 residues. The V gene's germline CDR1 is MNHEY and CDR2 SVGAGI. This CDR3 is CASSTYPGTQYF. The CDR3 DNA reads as TGTGCCAGCAGTACCTACCCCGGTACGCAGTATTTT.

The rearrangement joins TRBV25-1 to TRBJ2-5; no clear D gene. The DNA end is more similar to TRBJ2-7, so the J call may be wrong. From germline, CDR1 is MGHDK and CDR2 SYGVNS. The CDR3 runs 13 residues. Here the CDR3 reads CASSASRFYEQYF. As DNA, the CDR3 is TGTGCCAGCAGTGCGTCTCGGTTCTACGAGCAGTACTTC.

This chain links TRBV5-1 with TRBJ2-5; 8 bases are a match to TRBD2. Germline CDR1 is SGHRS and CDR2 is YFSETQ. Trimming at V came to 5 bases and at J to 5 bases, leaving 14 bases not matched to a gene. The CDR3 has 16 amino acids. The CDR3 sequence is CASRFFLSGSGETQYF. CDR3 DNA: TGCGCCAGCAGGTTCTTCCTCAGCGGGAGCGGGGAGACCCAGTACTTC.

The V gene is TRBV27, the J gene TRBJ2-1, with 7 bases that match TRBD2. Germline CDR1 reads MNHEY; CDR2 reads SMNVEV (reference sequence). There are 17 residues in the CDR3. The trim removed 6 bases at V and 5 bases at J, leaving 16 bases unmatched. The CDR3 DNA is TGTGCCAGCAGGGGAGGGTGGGGCGGGAGCAGGAACAATGAGCAGTTCTTC. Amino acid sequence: CASRGGWGGSRNNEQFF.

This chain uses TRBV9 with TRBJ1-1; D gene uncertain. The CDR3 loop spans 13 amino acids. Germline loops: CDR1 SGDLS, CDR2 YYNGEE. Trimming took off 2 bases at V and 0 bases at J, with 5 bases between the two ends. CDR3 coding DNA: TGTGCCAGCAGCGTTACAGTGAACACTGAAGCTTTCTTT. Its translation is CASSVTVNTEAFF.

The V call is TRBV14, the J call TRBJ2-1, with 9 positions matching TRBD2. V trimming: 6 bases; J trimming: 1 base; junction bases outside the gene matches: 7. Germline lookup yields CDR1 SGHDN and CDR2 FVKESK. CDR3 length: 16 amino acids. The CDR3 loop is CASSRSGRRSYNEQFF. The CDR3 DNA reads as TGTGCCAGCAGTCGCAGCGGGAGGCGGTCCTACAATGAGCAGTTCTTC.